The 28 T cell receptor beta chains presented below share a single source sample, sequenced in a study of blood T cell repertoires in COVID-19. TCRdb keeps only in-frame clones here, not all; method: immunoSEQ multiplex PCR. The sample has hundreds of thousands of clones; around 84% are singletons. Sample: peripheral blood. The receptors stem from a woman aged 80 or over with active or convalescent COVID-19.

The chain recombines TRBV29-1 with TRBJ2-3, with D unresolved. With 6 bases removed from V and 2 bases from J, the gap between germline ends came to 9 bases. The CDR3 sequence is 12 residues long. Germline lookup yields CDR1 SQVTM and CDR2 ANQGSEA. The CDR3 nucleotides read TGCAGCGTCGCGGAGATCACAGATACGCAGTATTTT. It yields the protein CSVAEITDTQYF.

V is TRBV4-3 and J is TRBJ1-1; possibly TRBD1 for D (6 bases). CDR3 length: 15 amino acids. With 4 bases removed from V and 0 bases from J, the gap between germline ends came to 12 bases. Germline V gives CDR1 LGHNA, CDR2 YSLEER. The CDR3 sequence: CASSLGGAMNTEAFF. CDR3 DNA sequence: TGCGCCAGCAGCCTAGGGGGGGCCATGAACACTGAAGCTTTCTTT.

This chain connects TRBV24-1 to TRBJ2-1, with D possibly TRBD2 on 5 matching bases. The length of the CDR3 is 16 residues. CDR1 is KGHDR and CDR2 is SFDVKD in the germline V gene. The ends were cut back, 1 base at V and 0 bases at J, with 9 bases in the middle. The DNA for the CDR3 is TGTGCCACCAGTGATTTTTCCGGAGGCTCCTACAATGAGCAGTTCTTC. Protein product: CATSDFSGGSYNEQFF.

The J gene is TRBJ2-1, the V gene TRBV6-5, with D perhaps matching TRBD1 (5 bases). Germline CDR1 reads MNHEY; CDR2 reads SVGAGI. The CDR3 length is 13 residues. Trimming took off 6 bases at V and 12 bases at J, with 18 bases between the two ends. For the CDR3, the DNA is TGTGCCAGCAGCTACGCCAGTCGGACAAGGCAGTTCTTC. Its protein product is CASSYASRTRQFF.

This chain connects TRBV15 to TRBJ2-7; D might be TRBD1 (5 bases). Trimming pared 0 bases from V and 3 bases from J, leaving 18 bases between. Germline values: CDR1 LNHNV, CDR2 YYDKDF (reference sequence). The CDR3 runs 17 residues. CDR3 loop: CATSRDSGRAFFYEQYF. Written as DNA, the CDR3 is TGTGCCACCAGCAGAGATTCTGGCAGGGCCTTTTTCTACGAGCAGTACTTC.

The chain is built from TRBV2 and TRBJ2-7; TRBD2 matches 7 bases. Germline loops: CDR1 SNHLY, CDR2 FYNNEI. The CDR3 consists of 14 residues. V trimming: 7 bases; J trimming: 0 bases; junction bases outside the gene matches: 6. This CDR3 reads CASKGGGGSYEQYF. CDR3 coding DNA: TGTGCCAGCAAGGGCGGCGGGGGCTCCTACGAGCAGTACTTC.

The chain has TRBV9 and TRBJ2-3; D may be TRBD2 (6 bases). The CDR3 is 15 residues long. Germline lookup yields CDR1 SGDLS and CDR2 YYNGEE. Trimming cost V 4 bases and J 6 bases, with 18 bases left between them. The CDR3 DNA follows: TGTGCCAGCAGCTTCCACGGGGCTGGGGGGGATACGCAGTATTTT. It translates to CASSFHGAGGDTQYF.

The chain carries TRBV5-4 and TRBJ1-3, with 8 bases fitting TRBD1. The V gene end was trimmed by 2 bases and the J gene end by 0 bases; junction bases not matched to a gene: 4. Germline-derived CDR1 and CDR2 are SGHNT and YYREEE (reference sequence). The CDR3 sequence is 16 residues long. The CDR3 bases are TGTGCCAGCAGCTTACGACAGGGGCGCTCTGGAAACACCATATATTTT. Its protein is CASSLRQGRSGNTIYF.

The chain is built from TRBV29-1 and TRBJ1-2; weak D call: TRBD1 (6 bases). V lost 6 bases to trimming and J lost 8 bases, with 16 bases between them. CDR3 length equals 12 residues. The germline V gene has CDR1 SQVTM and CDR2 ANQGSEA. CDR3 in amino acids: CSVWTEPGGYTF. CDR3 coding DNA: TGCAGCGTCTGGACAGAGCCGGGGGGCTACACCTTC. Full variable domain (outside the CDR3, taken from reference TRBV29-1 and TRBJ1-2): SAVISQKPSRDICQRGTSLTIQCQVDSQVTMMFWYRQQPGQSLTLIATANQGSEATYESGFVIDKFPISRPNLTFSTLTVSNMSPEDSSIYLCSVWTEPGGYTFGSGTRLTVV.

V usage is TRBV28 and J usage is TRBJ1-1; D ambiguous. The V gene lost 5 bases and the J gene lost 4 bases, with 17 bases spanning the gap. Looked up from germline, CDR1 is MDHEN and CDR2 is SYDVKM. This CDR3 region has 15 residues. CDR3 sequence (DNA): TGTGCCAGCAGTGTCACAGATCTGGGGAGCACTGAAGCTTTCTTT. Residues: CASSVTDLGSTEAFF.

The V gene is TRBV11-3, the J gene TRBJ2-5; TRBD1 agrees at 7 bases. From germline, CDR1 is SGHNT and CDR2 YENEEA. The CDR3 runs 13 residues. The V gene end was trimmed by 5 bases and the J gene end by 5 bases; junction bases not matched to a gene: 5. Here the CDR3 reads CASSTRGPETQYF. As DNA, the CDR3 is TGTGCCAGCAGCACTAGGGGGCCGGAGACCCAGTACTTC.

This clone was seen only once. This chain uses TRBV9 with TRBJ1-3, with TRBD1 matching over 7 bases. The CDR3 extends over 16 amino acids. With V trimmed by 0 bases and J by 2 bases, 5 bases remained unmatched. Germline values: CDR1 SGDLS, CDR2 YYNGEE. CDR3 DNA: TGTGCCAGCAGCGTAGGCCATGGGACAGCTGGAAACACCATATATTTT. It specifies CASSVGHGTAGNTIYF.

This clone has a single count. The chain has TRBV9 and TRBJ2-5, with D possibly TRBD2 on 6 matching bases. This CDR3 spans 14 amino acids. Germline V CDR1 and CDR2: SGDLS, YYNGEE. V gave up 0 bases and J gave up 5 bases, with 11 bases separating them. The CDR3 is CASSVGGVGETQYF. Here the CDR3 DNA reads TGTGCCAGCAGCGTAGGCGGGGTAGGTGAGACCCAGTACTTC.

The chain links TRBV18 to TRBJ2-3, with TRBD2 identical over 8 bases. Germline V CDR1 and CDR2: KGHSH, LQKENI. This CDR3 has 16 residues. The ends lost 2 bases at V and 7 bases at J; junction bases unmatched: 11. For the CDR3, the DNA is TGTGCCAGCTCACCAGAGGTAGCGGGATCGAGGAATACGCAGTATTTT. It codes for CASSPEVAGSRNTQYF. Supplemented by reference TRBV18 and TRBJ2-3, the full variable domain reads NAGVMQNPRHLVRRRGQEARLRCSPMKGHSHVYWYRQLPEEGLKFMVYLQKENIIDESGMPKERFSAEFPKEGPSILRIQQVVRGDSAAYFCASSPEVAGSRNTQYFGPGTRLTVL.

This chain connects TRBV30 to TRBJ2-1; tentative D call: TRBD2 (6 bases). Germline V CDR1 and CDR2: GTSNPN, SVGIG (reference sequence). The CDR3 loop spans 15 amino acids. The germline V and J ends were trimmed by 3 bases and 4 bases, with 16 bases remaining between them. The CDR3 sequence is CAWSEGTSLYNEQFF. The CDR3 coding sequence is TGTGCCTGGAGCGAAGGGACTTCTCTATACAATGAGCAGTTCTTC.

The CDR3 spells CASRPGLASYNEQFF. CDR3 DNA sequence: TGCGCCAGCAGGCCGGGACTAGCCTCCTACAATGAGCAGTTCTTC. V is TRBV5-1 and J is TRBJ2-1; 9 nucleotides agree with TRBD2. J gave up 0 bases and V 5 bases, and 3 bases lay outside the gene matches. The CDR3 runs 15 residues. Germline V CDR1 and CDR2: SGHRS, YFSETQ. The full variable domain, its missing parts supplied by reference TRBV5-1 and TRBJ2-1, is KAGVTQTPRYLIKTRGQQVTLSCSPISGHRSVSWYQQTPGQGLQFLFEYFSETQRNKGNFPGRFSGRQFSNSRSEMNVSTLELGDSALYLCASRPGLASYNEQFFGPGTRLTVL.

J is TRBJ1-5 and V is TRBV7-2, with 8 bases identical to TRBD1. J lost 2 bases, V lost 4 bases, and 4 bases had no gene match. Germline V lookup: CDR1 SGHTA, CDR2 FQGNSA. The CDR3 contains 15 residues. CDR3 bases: TGTGCCAGCAGCTCCGGACAGGGTGGCAATCAGCCCCAGCATTTT. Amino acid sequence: CASSSGQGGNQPQHF.

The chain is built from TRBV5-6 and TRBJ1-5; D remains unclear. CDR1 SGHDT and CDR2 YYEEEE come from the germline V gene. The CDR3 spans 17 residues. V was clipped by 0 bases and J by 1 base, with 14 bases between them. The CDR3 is CASSLGPPLGSNQPQHF. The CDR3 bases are TGTGCCAGCAGCTTGGGTCCCCCCCTCGGGAGCAATCAGCCCCAGCATTTT.

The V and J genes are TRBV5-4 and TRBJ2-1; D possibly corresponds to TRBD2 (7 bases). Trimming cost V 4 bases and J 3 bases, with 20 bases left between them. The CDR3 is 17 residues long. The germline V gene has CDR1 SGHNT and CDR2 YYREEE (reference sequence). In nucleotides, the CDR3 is TGTGCCAGCAGCGGGGGGGGCATAGCGGCTAACTACAATGAGCAGTTCTTC. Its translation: CASSGGGIAANYNEQFF.

CDR3 amino acids: CAWSVGTGYTETQYF. CDR3 sequence (DNA): TGTGCCTGGAGTGTGGGGACAGGGTATACAGAGACCCAGTACTTC. V usage is TRBV30 and J usage is TRBJ2-5; 9 nucleotides match TRBD1. This CDR3 region has 15 residues. J was trimmed by 4 bases and V by 0 bases; bases with no gene match: 6. Germline assignment: CDR1 GTSNPN and CDR2 SVGIG (reference sequence). Together with reference TRBV30 and TRBJ2-5, the CDR3 gives the full variable domain: SQTIHQWPATLVQPVGSPLSLECTVEGTSNPNLYWYRQAAGRGLQLLFYSVGIGQISSEVPQNLSASRPQDRQFILSSKKLLLSDSGFYLCAWSVGTGYTETQYFGPGTRLLVL.

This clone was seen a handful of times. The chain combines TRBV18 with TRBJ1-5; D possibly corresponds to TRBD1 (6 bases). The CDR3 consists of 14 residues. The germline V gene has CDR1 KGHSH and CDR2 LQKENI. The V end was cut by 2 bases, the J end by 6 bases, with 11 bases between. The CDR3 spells CASSPESRGQPQHF. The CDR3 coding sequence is TGTGCCAGCTCACCAGAGTCCAGGGGTCAGCCCCAGCATTTT.

The CDR3 sequence is CASRGRTGREYTDTQYF. The CDR3, as DNA: TGTGCCAGCAGAGGGCGGACAGGGCGGGAATACACAGATACGCAGTATTTT. This chain uses TRBV27 with TRBJ2-3; 8 nucleotides agree with TRBD1. The junction had 13 bases not matched to a gene; V was cut back by 6 bases and J by 2 bases. CDR1 MNHEY and CDR2 SMNVEV come from the germline V gene (reference sequence). This CDR3 comprises 17 residues.

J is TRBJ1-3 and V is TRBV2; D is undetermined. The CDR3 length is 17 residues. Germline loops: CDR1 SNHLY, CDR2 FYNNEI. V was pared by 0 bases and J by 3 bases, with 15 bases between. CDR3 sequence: CASSEALTRSIGNTIYF. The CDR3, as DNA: TGTGCCAGCAGTGAAGCCCTCACCCGGTCCATTGGAAACACCATATATTTT.

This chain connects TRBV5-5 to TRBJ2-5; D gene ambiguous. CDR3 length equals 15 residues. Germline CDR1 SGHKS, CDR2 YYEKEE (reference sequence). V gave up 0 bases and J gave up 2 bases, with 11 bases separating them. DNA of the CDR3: TGTGCCAGCAGCTTGGGCTCCAGTATGCAAGAGACCCAGTACTTC. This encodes CASSLGSSMQETQYF.

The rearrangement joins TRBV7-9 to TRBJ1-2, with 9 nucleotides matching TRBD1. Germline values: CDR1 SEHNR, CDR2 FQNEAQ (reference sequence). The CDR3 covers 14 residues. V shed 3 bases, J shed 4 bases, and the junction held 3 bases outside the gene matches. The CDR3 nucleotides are TGTGCCAGCAGCTTTAGACAGGGGGTCTATGGCTACACCTTC. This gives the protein CASSFRQGVYGYTF.

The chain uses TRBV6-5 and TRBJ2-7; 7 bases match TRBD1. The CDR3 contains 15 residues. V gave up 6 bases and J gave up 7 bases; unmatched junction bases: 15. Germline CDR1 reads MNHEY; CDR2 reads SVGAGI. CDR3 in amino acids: CASRRDRAAEREQYF. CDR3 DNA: TGTGCCAGCAGGAGAGACAGGGCCGCCGAAAGAGAGCAGTACTTC.

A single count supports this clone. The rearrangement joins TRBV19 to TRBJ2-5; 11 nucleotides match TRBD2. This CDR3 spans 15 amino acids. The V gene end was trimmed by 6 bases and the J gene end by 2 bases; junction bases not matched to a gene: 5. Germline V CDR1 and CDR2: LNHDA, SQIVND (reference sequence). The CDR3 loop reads CASRGLAAGQETQYF. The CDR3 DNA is TGTGCCAGTAGGGGACTAGCGGCAGGACAAGAGACCCAGTACTTC.

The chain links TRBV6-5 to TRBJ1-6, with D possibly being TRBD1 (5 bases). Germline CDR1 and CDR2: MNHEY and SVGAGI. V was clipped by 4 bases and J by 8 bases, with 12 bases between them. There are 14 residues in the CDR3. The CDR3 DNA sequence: TGTGCCAGCAGTTCGTACCAAGGGGATTCACCCCTCCACTTT. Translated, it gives CASSSYQGDSPLHF.